This T cell receptor beta chain was profiled in a study of T-cell memory formation after mild COVID-19 (dated by TCRdb to about 2021). Notes on the research overall: TCR sequence clusters from the two donors were found to be largely donor specific. Longitudinal TCRalpha and TCRbeta repertoire sequencing tracked T-cell clones expanding and contracting after mild COVID-19 in a couple of donors. Two young, previously healthy adult volunteers made up the cohort, one male and one female. What the study reported, not specific to this receptor: Contracting CD4+ clones were located mainly in the CM and EM memory subsets, whereas CD8+ clones were found to be enriched in EMRA. Some responding clones were found in pre-infection memory, which suggests that pre-existing cross-reactive memory T cells took part in the SARS-CoV-2 response. Balanced CD4/CD8 phenotypes were observed for clones contracting from day 15 to 85, whereas a bias towards CD4+ was observed for a second wave of clones expanding from day 15 to 37. Only a couple of mild cases were covered in the study, and larger cohorts including severe cases with pre-infection samples were considered necessary. SARS-CoV-2 specificity of the second-wave clones peaking on day 37 was not confirmed.

Ficoll-Paque density gradient centrifugation was the method used to isolate PBMCs. Sequencing relied on an Illumina NovaSeq 6000. Using 5'RACE with constant-segment primers, TCRalpha and TCRbeta cDNA libraries were constructed, with sample barcodes and unique molecular identifiers added in the process. RNA was extracted from every sample with Trizol reagent. Libraries were amplified in two PCR steps, with a second sample barcode and Illumina TruSeq adapters added in the second step. Sequencing of libraries was performed on an Illumina NovaSeq with 2 x 150 bp paired-end reads. The authors' analysis ran thus. With migec v1.2.7, reads were demultiplexed and then collapsed into UMI-guided consensus sequences. With mixcr v2.1.11, UMI consensuses were aligned to TRA and TRB V and J templates and assembled into clonotypes. Clonotypes were classified as expanded or contracted when called significant by both edgeR and NoisET, with noise models trained on biological replicates. For edgeR calls, the thresholds were a false discovery rate-adjusted p below 0.01 and a log2 fold-change of 1. As an exploratory analysis of dynamics, PCA with hierarchical clustering was applied to max-normalized trajectories of the 1000 most abundant clonotypes. Separately sequenced CD4+ and CD8+ repertoires were used to assign a CD4 or CD8 phenotype to each responding clone. Using fastp at Q25 and MiXCR, TCRdb reprocessed the public reads and kept productive beta chains. Each CDR3 protein appears once, grouped with its most common genes and DNA. These V and J calls are TCRdb output, not the study's own analysis. In all, the sample holds tens of thousands of distinct CDR3 sequences, and roughly 7% of those were seen once. Clones ranked in the top ten supply 1.4% of the sample.

This clonotype was picked up many times. There is no known antigen for this receptor. No quality values exist for individual bases; no much larger clone is one base distant. Material: PBMCs or a T cell subset sorted from them (not recorded which). The sequence was obtained from a young man who had mild COVID-19 (a few samples of this study predate the infection). The sample titles of this study are shuffled in the database, so cell type and time point are left out; the donor was told from shared clones.

At the DNA level, the sequence is TGTGCCAGCAGCTTAGAAGGGGGCTGGTCCTACAATGAGCAGTTCTTC. Its protein reads: CASSLEGGWSYNEQFF. The chain was built from TRBV7-2 and TRBJ2-1; 7 of the junction bases match TRBD1. Including cysteine and phenylalanine, the CDR3 has 16 amino acids. The retained sequence is limited to the CDR3, 48 bases, with the frame set at the first base. V ends up 1 base short and J 1 base short, with an unmatched junction base count of 4. The germline V gene provides CDR1 SGHTA and CDR2 FQGNSA.